This TCR beta chain came from a study of T-cell memory formation after mild COVID-19. At the level of the study: Most TCR clusters belonged to a single donor.

V lost 2 bases to trimming and J lost 9 bases, with 14 bases between them. Germline V CDR1 and CDR2: SGHRS, YFSETQ. The CDR3 contains 13 residues. Barcoded TCR alpha and TCR beta cDNA libraries with UMIs came from 5'RACE using constant-segment primers. From the 5' RACE reads, TCRdb called clonotypes with MiXCR, one entry per CDR3 protein. The data hold approximately 340,000 distinct CDR3 sequences, with around a sixth observed a single time. Comments on this clonotype: Antigen unknown.

Study-wide results and limits: Memory from before infection featured some responding clones, which suggests cross-reactive memory joined. Clones which contracted sat mainly in CM and EM if CD4+, and in EMRA if CD8+.

V is TRBV5-1 and J is TRBJ2-5, with no clear D. The sequence derives from a young man who had mild COVID-19 (a few samples of this study predate the infection). Cell type and time point are not known. Sequencing was done on a sample of PBMCs or a T cell subset sorted from them (not recorded which). The CDR3 loop reads CASSLGAPMAQYF. CDR3 DNA: TGCGCCAGCAGCTTAGGAGCCCCCATGGCCCAGTACTTC.